These 18 T cell receptor beta chains originate from one sample sequenced in a study of sequential checkpoint blockade in melanoma. Treatment meaning: randomized to nivolumab then ipilimumab (arm A) or the reverse (arm B). The method was immunoSEQ multiplex PCR; TCRdb's version includes in-frame clones alone and lacks a portion of them. The table lists around 18,000 clones, around 63% of them singletons. Sequenced material: CD8+ T cells sorted from blood (inferred from file names), taken from a patient given nivolumab and ipilimumab in sequence. All receptors come from a human donor with melanoma.

This chain joins TRBV14 and TRBJ2-5; a possible D gene is TRBD1 (6 bases). V shed 1 base and J shed 5 bases, with 17 bases lying between them. The length of the CDR3 is 16 residues. Germline V CDR1 and CDR2: SGHDN, FVKESK. The CDR3: CASSQARTGRRETQYF. The CDR3 DNA sequence: TGTGCCAGCAGCCAAGCGCGAACAGGGAGAAGGGAGACCCAGTACTTC.

In its sample, this clone was seen a few times. The CDR3 protein is CASSFIRTGRGNYGYTF. For the CDR3, the DNA is TGTGCCAGCAGTTTCATCCGGACAGGCCGGGGTAACTATGGCTACACCTTC. This chain uses TRBV27 with TRBJ1-2; 7 bases fit TRBD1. CDR3 size: 17 residues. Germline lookup yields CDR1 MNHEY and CDR2 SMNVEV (reference sequence). After removal of 3 bases from V and 1 base from J, the junction contained 11 bases not matched to a gene.

This clone has only a few counts. The chain has TRBV19 and TRBJ1-5; D remains ambiguous. Germline CDR1 and CDR2: LNHDA and SQIVND (reference sequence). There are 12 residues in the CDR3. Trimming removed 7 bases from V and 5 bases from J, with 9 bases in between. DNA for the CDR3: TGTGCCAGTACCTTCGGGTATCAGCCCCAGCATTTT. Translated: CASTFGYQPQHF.

The V call is TRBV27, the J call TRBJ2-1, with D hard to call. V lost 2 bases and J 4 bases, leaving 12 bases between the germline ends. Germline values: CDR1 MNHEY, CDR2 SMNVEV (reference sequence). The CDR3 totals 15 residues. CDR3 loop: CASSLKSPRYNEQFF. CDR3 in DNA: TGTGCCAGCAGTTTAAAGAGCCCCCGTTACAATGAGCAGTTCTTC.

The J gene is TRBJ1-2, the V gene TRBV7-9; TRBD1 agrees at 7 bases. With V trimmed by 5 bases and J by 5 bases, 8 bases remained unmatched. The CDR3 is made up of 14 amino acids. CDR1 and CDR2 (germline): SEHNR, FQNEAQ (reference sequence). The CDR3 DNA is TGTGCCAGCAGCCCAACCGACAGGGCGTATGGCTACACCTTC. This codes for CASSPTDRAYGYTF.

The chain links TRBV7-8 to TRBJ1-1; D gene unclear. Germline V CDR1 and CDR2: SGHVS, FQNEAQ. The CDR3 runs to 12 residues. Trimming stripped 2 bases from V and 2 bases from J, with 3 bases between. DNA for the CDR3: TGTGCCAGCAGCTTATTAAACACTGAAGCTTTCTTT. Translated, it gives CASSLLNTEAFF.

This clone was seen more than once but under ten times. This chain joins TRBV7-9 and TRBJ2-1, with D perhaps matching TRBD1 (5 bases). Germline CDR1 SEHNR, CDR2 FQNEAQ (reference sequence). This CDR3 region has 16 residues. The V gene lost 5 bases and the J gene lost 1 base, with 15 bases spanning the gap. Here the CDR3 DNA reads TGTGCCAGCAGCCAGGGCTATGTGGATTCCTACAATGAGCAGTTCTTC. Translated, it gives CASSQGYVDSYNEQFF.

This clone was seen a handful of times. The gene calls are TRBV5-6 and TRBJ2-7; 11 bases are shared with TRBD1. The CDR3 runs 15 residues. Trimming took 4 bases from V and 3 from J; bases not matched to a gene: 6. Germline values: CDR1 SGHDT, CDR2 YYEEEE. CDR3 in amino acids: CASSLDGTGGYEQYF. Written as DNA, the CDR3 is TGTGCCAGCAGCCTGGACGGGACAGGGGGCTACGAGCAGTACTTC.

The CDR3 sequence is CASSLGTRGPDEQFF. The CDR3 nucleotides are TGTGCCAGCAGCTTGGGGACTAGGGGCCCGGATGAGCAGTTCTTC. The V gene is TRBV13, the J gene TRBJ2-1, with TRBD2 identical over 8 bases. Germline CDR1 is PRHDT and CDR2 is FYEKMQ (reference sequence). V was clipped by 3 bases and J by 8 bases; unmatched bases: 9. The CDR3 runs 15 residues.

The rearrangement uses TRBV10-1 and TRBJ1-1; TRBD1 matches at 11 bases. This CDR3 has 14 residues. V gave up 0 bases and J gave up 7 bases; unmatched junction bases: 1. Germline CDR1 is WNHNN and CDR2 is SYGVQD (reference sequence). CDR3 sequence reads: CASSESGTGGEAFF. In nucleotides, the CDR3 is TGCGCCAGCAGTGAGTCCGGGACAGGGGGTGAAGCTTTCTTT.

The rearrangement links TRBV19 to TRBJ2-7; D is uncertain. Germline V gives CDR1 LNHDA, CDR2 SQIVND (reference sequence). This CDR3 contains 12 residues. V lost 6 bases and J lost 2, with 8 bases in between. CDR3: CASSPRAYEQYF. The CDR3 DNA sequence: TGTGCCAGTAGCCCGCGCGCCTACGAGCAGTACTTC.

The gene calls are TRBV19 and TRBJ2-1; tentative D call: TRBD2 (6 bases). V was shortened by 1 base and J by 8 bases, with 15 bases between the two germline ends. The germline gives CDR1 LNHDA, CDR2 SQIVND (reference sequence). This CDR3 contains 15 residues. CDR3 sequence: CASSIVDGGRHEQFF. For the CDR3, the DNA is TGTGCCAGTAGTATAGTGGACGGGGGTCGACATGAGCAGTTCTTC.

The chain recombines TRBV5-1 with TRBJ2-1, with 7 nucleotides matching TRBD1. Germline assignment: CDR1 SGHRS and CDR2 YFSETQ. The ends lost 6 bases at V and 2 bases at J; junction bases unmatched: 5. The CDR3 covers 14 residues. In DNA, the CDR3 is TGCGCCAGCACCCCAGGGGGAGCCTACAATGAGCAGTTCTTC. Protein: CASTPGGAYNEQFF.

The rearrangement uses TRBV11-1 and TRBJ1-4, with D perhaps TRBD1 (6 bases). CDR1 is SGHAT and CDR2 is FQDESV in the germline V gene (reference sequence). The ends were cut back, 5 bases at V and 10 bases at J, with 20 bases in the middle. CDR3 length: 15 residues. This CDR3 is CASSPDRIQGTKLFF. In nucleotides, the CDR3 is TGTGCCAGCAGCCCCGATCGAATACAGGGTACAAAACTGTTTTTT.

V usage is TRBV14 and J usage is TRBJ2-1; 10 bases agree with TRBD1. Germline V CDR1 and CDR2: SGHDN, FVKESK. With 5 bases clipped from V and 0 bases from J, the junction kept 4 bases outside the gene matches. The CDR3 totals 16 residues. Here the CDR3 reads CASSYRTGGSYNEQFF. CDR3 in DNA: TGTGCCAGCAGCTACCGGACAGGGGGCTCCTACAATGAGCAGTTCTTC.

V gene TRBV5-4 combines with J gene TRBJ2-1, with a possible D match to TRBD2 (6 bases). Germline values: CDR1 SGHNT, CDR2 YYREEE (reference sequence). Trimming cost V 4 bases and J 0 bases, with 14 bases left between them. CDR3 size: 16 residues. The CDR3 nucleotides read TGTGCCAGCAGCCAAGATTTGACTAGCTCCTACAATGAGCAGTTCTTC. This gives the protein CASSQDLTSSYNEQFF.

This chain connects TRBV7-3 to TRBJ2-1; D is possibly TRBD1 (5 bases). The CDR3 loop spans 17 amino acids. Germline CDR1 and CDR2: SGHTA and FQGTGA. Trimming pared 2 bases from V and 3 bases from J, leaving 17 bases between. The CDR3 reads CASSLAGSTSFYNEQFF. In DNA form, the CDR3 reads TGTGCCAGCAGCTTAGCAGGGTCCACCTCCTTCTACAATGAGCAGTTCTTC.

The chain links TRBV6-1 to TRBJ2-7; tentatively, D is TRBD2 (6 bases). The CDR3 loop spans 15 amino acids. Germline values: CDR1 MNHNS, CDR2 SASEGT. The V end was cut by 4 bases, the J end by 0 bases, with 13 bases between. CDR3 in amino acids: CASSGRVGTSYEQYF. The CDR3 DNA follows: TGTGCCAGCAGTGGGAGGGTAGGGACCTCCTACGAGCAGTACTTC.